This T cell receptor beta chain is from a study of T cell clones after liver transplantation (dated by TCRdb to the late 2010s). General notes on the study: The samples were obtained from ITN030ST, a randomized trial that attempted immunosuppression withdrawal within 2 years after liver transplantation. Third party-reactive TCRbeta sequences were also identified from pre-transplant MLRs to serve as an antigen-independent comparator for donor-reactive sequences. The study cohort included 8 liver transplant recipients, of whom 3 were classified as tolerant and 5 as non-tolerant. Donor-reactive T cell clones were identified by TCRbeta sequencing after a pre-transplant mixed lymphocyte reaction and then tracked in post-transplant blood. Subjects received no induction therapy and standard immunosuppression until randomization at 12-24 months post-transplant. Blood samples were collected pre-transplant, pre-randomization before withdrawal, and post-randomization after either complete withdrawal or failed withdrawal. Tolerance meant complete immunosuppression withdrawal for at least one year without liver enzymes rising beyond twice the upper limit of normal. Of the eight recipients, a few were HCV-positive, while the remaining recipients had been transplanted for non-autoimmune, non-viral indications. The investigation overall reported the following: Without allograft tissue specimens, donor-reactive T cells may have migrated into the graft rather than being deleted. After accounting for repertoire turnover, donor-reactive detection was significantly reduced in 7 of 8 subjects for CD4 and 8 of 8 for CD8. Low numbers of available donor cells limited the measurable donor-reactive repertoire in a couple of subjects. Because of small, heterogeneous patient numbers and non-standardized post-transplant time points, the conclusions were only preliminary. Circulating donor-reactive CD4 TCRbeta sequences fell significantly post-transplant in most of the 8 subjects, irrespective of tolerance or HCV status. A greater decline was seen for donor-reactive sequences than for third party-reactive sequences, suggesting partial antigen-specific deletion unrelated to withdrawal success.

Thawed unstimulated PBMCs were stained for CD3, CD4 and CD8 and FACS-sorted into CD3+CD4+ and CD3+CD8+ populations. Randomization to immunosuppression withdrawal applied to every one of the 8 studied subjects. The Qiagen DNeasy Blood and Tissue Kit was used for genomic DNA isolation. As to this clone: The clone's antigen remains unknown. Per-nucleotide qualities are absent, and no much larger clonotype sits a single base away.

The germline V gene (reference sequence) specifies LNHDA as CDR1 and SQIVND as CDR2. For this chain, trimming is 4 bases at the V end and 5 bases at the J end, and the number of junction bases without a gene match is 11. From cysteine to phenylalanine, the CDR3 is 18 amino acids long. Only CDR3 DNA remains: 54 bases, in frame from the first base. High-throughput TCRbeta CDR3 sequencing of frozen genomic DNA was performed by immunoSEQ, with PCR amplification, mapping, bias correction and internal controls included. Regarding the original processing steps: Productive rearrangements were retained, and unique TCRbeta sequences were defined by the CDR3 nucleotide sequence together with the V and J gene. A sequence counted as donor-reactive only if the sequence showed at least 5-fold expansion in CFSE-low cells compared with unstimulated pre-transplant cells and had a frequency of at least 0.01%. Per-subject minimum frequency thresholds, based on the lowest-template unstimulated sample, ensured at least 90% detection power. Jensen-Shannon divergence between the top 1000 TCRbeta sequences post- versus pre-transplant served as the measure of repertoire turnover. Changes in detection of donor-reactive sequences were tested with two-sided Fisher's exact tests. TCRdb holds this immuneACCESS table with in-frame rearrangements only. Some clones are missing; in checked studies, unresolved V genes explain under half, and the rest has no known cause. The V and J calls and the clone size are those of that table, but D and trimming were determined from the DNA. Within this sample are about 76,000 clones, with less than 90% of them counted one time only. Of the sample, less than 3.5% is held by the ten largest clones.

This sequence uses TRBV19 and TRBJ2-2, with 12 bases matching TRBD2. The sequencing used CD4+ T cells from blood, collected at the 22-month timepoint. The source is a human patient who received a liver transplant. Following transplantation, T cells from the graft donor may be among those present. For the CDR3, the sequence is CASSRTSGGRTGTGELFF. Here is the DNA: TGTGCCAGTAGTAGAACTAGCGGGGGGAGGACCGGGACCGGGGAGCTGTTTTTT.